The clone carrying this TCR beta chain was detected ten times or more. The V end lost 6 bases, the J end lost 5 bases, and 8 bases lay between the germline ends. The CDR3 has 11 residues. Germline CDR1 ENHRY, CDR2 SYGVKD. This sample stems from a study of early T cells in non-severe SARS-CoV-2 infection. TCRdb re-called the 5' RACE reads through MiXCR, storing one row per CDR3 protein. Of just over 65,000 distinct CDR3 sequences in the sample, 13% were seen once. The sequence derives from an adult who was a healthcare worker with PCR-confirmed SARS-CoV-2 infection or an uninfected control (not recorded which). What was sequenced was whole blood. The rearrangement uses TRBV10-3 and TRBJ2-7; no firm D call. The CDR3 DNA reads TGTGCCATCAGGTCCGAGGACGAGCAGTACTTC. This sequence encodes CAIRSEDEQYF.